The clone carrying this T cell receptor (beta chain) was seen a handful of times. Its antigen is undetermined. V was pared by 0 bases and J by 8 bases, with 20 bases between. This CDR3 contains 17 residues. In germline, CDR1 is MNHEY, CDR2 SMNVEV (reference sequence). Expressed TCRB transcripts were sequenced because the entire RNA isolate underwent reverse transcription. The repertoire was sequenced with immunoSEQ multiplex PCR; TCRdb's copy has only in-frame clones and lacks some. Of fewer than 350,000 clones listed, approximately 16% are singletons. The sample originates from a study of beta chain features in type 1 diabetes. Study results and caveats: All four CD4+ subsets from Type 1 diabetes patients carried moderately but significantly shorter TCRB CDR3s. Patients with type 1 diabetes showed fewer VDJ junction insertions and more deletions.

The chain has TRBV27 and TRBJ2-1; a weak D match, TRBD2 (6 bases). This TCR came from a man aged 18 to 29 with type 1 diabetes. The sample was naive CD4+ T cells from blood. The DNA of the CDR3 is TGTGCCAGCAGTTTATCGGGGCTGGCTCTAGCGTTGGATGAGCAGTTCTTC. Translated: CASSLSGLALALDEQFF.